These 26 T cell receptor beta chains came from one sample sequenced in a study of shared clonotypes between healthy human individuals. Terminally differentiated effector memory CD45RA+ cells were excluded by CCR7 positive selection of CD45RO-negative cells. Profiling relied on immunoSEQ multiplex PCR, and the TCRdb table lists in-frame clones only, not all of them. The sample consists of some 2 million clones, approximately 94% of them appearing once. Sample: naive CD8+ T cells sorted from blood. The source is a man aged 18-30 years in good health.

The rearrangement uses TRBV29-1 and TRBJ1-1, with TRBD1 identical over 7 bases. The J segment lost 1 base and the V segment lost 6 bases, leaving 11 bases of the junction unmatched. CDR1 is SQVTM and CDR2 is ANQGSEA in the germline V gene. The CDR3 is 15 residues long. CDR3 nucleotide sequence: TGCAGCGTGAGTACCCCGGGACAGAGGAACACTGAAGCTTTCTTT. Encoded protein: CSVSTPGQRNTEAFF.

The V gene is TRBV4-3, the J gene TRBJ1-2; possibly TRBD1 for D (5 bases). Germline V gives CDR1 LGHNA, CDR2 YSLEER. This CDR3 has 14 amino acids. The ends were cut back, 4 bases at V and 8 bases at J, with 17 bases in the middle. CDR3: CASSPTTRESGYTF. In nucleotides, the CDR3 is TGCGCCAGCAGCCCTACTACCAGGGAATCGGGCTACACCTTC.

J is TRBJ2-1 and V is TRBV5-6, with unresolved D. This CDR3 region has 14 residues. The germline gives CDR1 SGHDT, CDR2 YYEEEE. V lost 0 bases, J lost 2 bases, and 6 bases lay in between. The CDR3 here is CASSLVGPYNEQFF. CDR3 nucleotide sequence: TGTGCCAGCAGCTTGGTAGGTCCCTACAATGAGCAGTTCTTC.

CDR3 protein: CASSFGLAGGMVYEQYF. CDR3 DNA sequence: TGTGCCAGCAGTTTTGGACTAGCGGGAGGGATGGTCTACGAGCAGTACTTC. V and J are TRBV27 and TRBJ2-7; TRBD2 matches at 15 bases. This CDR3 has 17 amino acids. CDR1 is MNHEY and CDR2 is SMNVEV in the germline V gene (reference sequence). V was pared by 3 bases and J by 3 bases, with 6 bases of the junction left unmatched.

V and J are TRBV27 and TRBJ2-1; 11 positions agree with TRBD2. CDR1 is MNHEY and CDR2 is SMNVEV in the germline V gene (reference sequence). The CDR3 loop spans 16 amino acids. Trimming cost V 3 bases and J 8 bases; bases outside gene matches: 9. CDR3 in DNA: TGTGCCAGCAGTTTGTTAACTAGCGGGGGCTCCCATGAGCAGTTCTTC. It yields the protein CASSLLTSGGSHEQFF.

The genes are TRBV4-3 and TRBJ2-7; D perhaps matches TRBD1 (5 bases). The CDR3 contains 18 residues. Deletions cut 1 base from V and 5 bases from J, with 24 bases between. The germline V gene encodes CDR1 LGHNA and CDR2 YSLEER. Here the CDR3 reads CASSQGDSTITLGDEQYF. The CDR3 DNA sequence: TGCGCCAGCAGCCAAGGTGACAGCACTATTACCCTAGGGGACGAGCAGTACTTC.

The chain uses TRBV5-6 and TRBJ2-7; D unresolved. This CDR3 region has 19 residues. The germline V gene encodes CDR1 SGHDT and CDR2 YYEEEE. V was shortened by 0 bases and J by 2 bases, with 24 bases between the two germline ends. CDR3 protein: CASSLAKVGLNDRPYEQYF. CDR3 nucleotides: TGTGCCAGCAGCTTGGCCAAAGTGGGATTGAACGACCGACCCTACGAGCAGTACTTC.

The rearrangement links TRBV7-6 to TRBJ1-1; the D gene is possibly TRBD1 (6 bases). The CDR3 is 14 residues long. V lost 2 bases and J 4 bases, leaving 11 bases between the germline ends. Germline V gives CDR1 SGHVS, CDR2 FNYEAQ. The CDR3 loop is CASSLPGTFTEAFF. CDR3 DNA sequence: TGTGCCAGCAGCTTACCCGGGACATTCACTGAAGCTTTCTTT.

V gene TRBV10-3 combines with J gene TRBJ2-5, with 9 bases that match TRBD2. Trimming at V came to 1 base and at J to 1 base, leaving 10 bases not matched to a gene. Germline V gene data show CDR1 as ENHRY and CDR2 as SYGVKD. The CDR3 is 18 amino acids. CDR3 region: CAISEFVSGGPFQETQYF. The CDR3 DNA follows: TGTGCCATCAGTGAGTTTGTCAGCGGGGGGCCCTTCCAAGAGACCCAGTACTTC.

The chain links TRBV29-1 to TRBJ1-3; 7 bases map to TRBD1. Germline trimming cut 7 bases from V and 4 bases from J; bases unmatched to any gene: 7. This CDR3 is 13 amino acids long. The germline gives CDR1 SQVTM, CDR2 ANQGSEA. CDR3 DNA sequence: TGCAGCGCCTTTACAGGGGTAGGAAACACCATATATTTT. Translated, it gives CSAFTGVGNTIYF.

In regard to this clone: The sample contains more than one DNA sequence encoding this CDR3. V is TRBV6-5 and J is TRBJ2-7; a weak D match, TRBD2 (6 bases). Trimming removed 0 bases at V and 0 bases at J, with 9 bases between. Germline assignment: CDR1 MNHEY and CDR2 SVGAGI. The CDR3 is made up of 15 amino acids. CDR3 nucleotides: TGTGCCAGCAGTTACTCAGCGGGCAGCTCCTACGAGCAGTACTTC. Translation: CASSYSAGSSYEQYF.

The chain combines TRBV4-1 with TRBJ1-1; possible D gene TRBD1, 6 bases. The CDR3 loop spans 14 amino acids. Germline CDR1 and CDR2: MGHRA and YSYEKL. The germline V and J ends were trimmed by 4 bases and 3 bases, with 12 bases remaining between them. DNA of the CDR3: TGCGCCAGCAGCCTAGACAGGCAGGACACTGAAGCTTTCTTT. It codes for CASSLDRQDTEAFF.

This chain joins TRBV27 and TRBJ1-1, with a possible D match to TRBD1 (6 bases). Germline CDR1 MNHEY, CDR2 SMNVEV (reference sequence). CDR3 length equals 14 residues. The V gene lost 6 bases and the J gene lost 1 base, with 12 bases spanning the gap. In DNA form, the CDR3 reads TGTGCCAGCAGCACTCAAGGGGGGAACACTGAAGCTTTCTTT. Protein: CASSTQGGNTEAFF.

This chain joins TRBV5-8 and TRBJ2-1; 7 bases line up with TRBD1. There are 14 residues in the CDR3. Germline V gene lookup returns CDR1 SGHTS and CDR2 YDEGEE. The junction had 8 bases not matched to a gene; V was cut back by 3 bases and J by 8 bases. DNA for the CDR3: TGTGCCAGCAGCTCCTTGACAGGGTGGGATGAGCAGTTCTTC. This codes for CASSSLTGWDEQFF. The full variable domain, rest sourced from reference TRBV5-8 and TRBJ2-1, is EAGVTQSPTHLIKTRGQQATLRCSPISGHTSVYWYQQALGLGLQFLLWYDEGEERNRGNFPPRFSGRQFPNYSSELNVNALELEDSALYLCASSSLTGWDEQFFGPGTRLTVL.

The sample holds one count of this clone. The genes are TRBV4-3 and TRBJ2-2; D is undetermined. The germline V gene encodes CDR1 LGHNA and CDR2 YSLEER. V was pared by 1 base and J by 2 bases, with 17 bases between. The CDR3 totals 18 residues. This CDR3 reads CASSQVGPVTGNTGELFF. DNA for the CDR3: TGCGCCAGCAGCCAAGTGGGCCCGGTGACGGGCAACACCGGGGAGCTGTTTTTT.

The chain links TRBV28 to TRBJ2-1; D call uncertain. V lost 2 bases, J lost 4 bases, and 6 bases lay in between. The CDR3 is 13 residues long. Germline CDR1 is MDHEN and CDR2 is SYDVKM. As DNA, the CDR3 is TGTGCCAGCAGTTTAAACATATACAATGAGCAGTTCTTC. It translates to CASSLNIYNEQFF.

A single count supports this clone. The rearrangement links TRBV5-4 to TRBJ2-7, with TRBD1 matching 9 bases. CDR3 length: 16 residues. V trimming: 0 bases; J trimming: 2 bases; junction bases outside the gene matches: 6. The germline V gene encodes CDR1 SGHNT and CDR2 YYREEE (reference sequence). CDR3 nucleotide sequence: TGTGCCAGCAGCTTGGTGGGGACAGGGCTCACCTACGAGCAGTACTTC. Amino acids: CASSLVGTGLTYEQYF.

CDR3 residues: CASSVSLANQETQYF. In DNA, the CDR3 is TGTGCCAGCAGCGTAAGCCTAGCGAACCAAGAGACCCAGTACTTC. This chain links TRBV9 with TRBJ2-5, with a possible D match to TRBD2 (6 bases). CDR3 size: 15 residues. The germline V gene encodes CDR1 SGDLS and CDR2 YYNGEE. Deletions cut 1 base from V and 0 bases from J, with 10 bases between. The full variable domain, with the rest looked up from reference TRBV9 and TRBJ2-5, is DSGVTQTPKHLITATGQRVTLRCSPRSGDLSVYWYQQSLDQGLQFLIQYYNGEERAKGNILERFSAQQFPDLHSELNLSSLELGDSALYFCASSVSLANQETQYFGPGTRLLVL.

The chain links TRBV7-2 to TRBJ2-1; TRBD2 aligns across 8 bases. The CDR3 contains 15 residues. V lost 3 bases, J lost 2 bases, and 3 bases stayed unmatched. Germline-derived CDR1 and CDR2 are SGHTA and FQGNSA. The CDR3 DNA follows: TGTGCCAGCAGCTTTCGGCGGGGGGCCTACAATGAGCAGTTCTTC. This encodes CASSFRRGAYNEQFF.

CDR3 region: CASSVFGTPSYEQYF. DNA of the CDR3: TGTGCCAGCAGCGTATTCGGGACTCCTTCTTACGAGCAGTACTTC. J is TRBJ2-7 and V is TRBV9, with D perhaps matching TRBD2 (6 bases). Between the trimmed V and J ends, which lost 1 base and 4 bases, there was a span of 15 bases. Germline V gene lookup returns CDR1 SGDLS and CDR2 YYNGEE. This CDR3 region has 15 residues.

The chain carries TRBV13 and TRBJ1-5; 7 nucleotides agree with TRBD1. Germline CDR1 PRHDT, CDR2 FYEKMQ (reference sequence). The CDR3 covers 14 residues. V was pared by 4 bases and J by 1 base, with 1 base of the junction left unmatched. CDR3 residues: CASSSRGSNQPQHF. CDR3 sequence (DNA): TGTGCCAGCAGCTCCAGGGGGAGCAATCAGCCCCAGCATTTT.

This chain connects TRBV7-3 to TRBJ2-7; D possibly corresponds to TRBD2 (6 bases). Trimming pared 2 bases from V and 2 bases from J, leaving 13 bases between. CDR3 length equals 15 residues. CDR1 and CDR2 from the germline V gene are SGHTA and FQGTGA. CDR3 amino acids: CASSLGGDPTYEQYF. Written as DNA, the CDR3 is TGTGCCAGCAGCTTAGGAGGGGACCCGACCTACGAGCAGTACTTC.

This chain links TRBV9 with TRBJ1-1; D remains ambiguous. This CDR3 spans 13 amino acids. CDR1 SGDLS and CDR2 YYNGEE come from the germline V gene. V lost 0 bases and J 2 bases, leaving 5 bases between the germline ends. The CDR3 region is CASSVEINTEAFF. CDR3 in DNA: TGTGCCAGCAGCGTAGAGATTAACACTGAAGCTTTCTTT.

V and J are TRBV30 and TRBJ2-1, with D hard to call. The CDR3 runs 16 residues. CDR1 is GTSNPN, CDR2 SVGIG, per germline (reference sequence). Deletions cut 4 bases from V and 0 bases from J, with 16 bases between. CDR3 amino acids: CAWNPLFMSSYNEQFF. The DNA for the CDR3 is TGTGCCTGGAATCCCCTTTTCATGAGCTCCTACAATGAGCAGTTCTTC.

This rearrangement joins TRBV5-6 to TRBJ2-5, with D uncertain. This CDR3 contains 13 residues. The germline gives CDR1 SGHDT, CDR2 YYEEEE. Trimming removed 4 bases from V and 5 bases from J, with 12 bases in between. CDR3 sequence (DNA): TGTGCCAGCAGCCAACTGGGTTGGGAGACCCAGTACTTC. This gives the protein CASSQLGWETQYF.

This clone was seen a few times. This specimen includes other DNA sequences encoding the same CDR3. The rearrangement uses TRBV6-6 and TRBJ2-2, with D perhaps TRBD1 or TRBD2 (5 bases each). Germline CDR1 reads MNHNY; CDR2 reads SVGAGI (reference sequence). V was cut by 2 bases and J by 5 bases, with 6 bases left in between. The CDR3 is made up of 13 amino acids. CDR3 loop: CASSYGGTGELFF. The CDR3, as DNA: TGTGCCAGCAGTTACGGGGGAACCGGGGAGCTGTTTTTT.